One and the same sample provided the 26 T cell receptor beta chains below, sequenced in a study of CD8 T cells in Susac syndrome. RNA amounts of about 0.5 to 1 ug underwent reverse transcription with random hexamers. MiXCR, applied by TCRdb to the immunoSEQ multiplex PCR reads, yields one record per CDR3 protein. The table includes about 120,000 distinct CDR3 sequences, about 93% detected once. The sample was CD4+ T cells from PBMCs. These TCRs come from a human donor in good health.

V usage is TRBV19 and J usage is TRBJ2-1; 9 bases fit TRBD2. With V trimmed by 3 bases and J by 8 bases, 8 bases remained unmatched. CDR3 length equals 15 residues. Germline CDR1 reads LNHDA; CDR2 reads SQIVND (reference sequence). As DNA, the CDR3 is TGTGCCAGTAGTATCACCGGGACTAGCATTCATGAGCAGTTCTTC. It translates to CASSITGTSIHEQFF. Using reference TRBV19 and TRBJ2-1 for the parts outside the CDR3, the full variable domain is DGGITQSPKYLFRKEGQNVTLSCEQNLNHDAMYWYRQDPGQGLRLIYYSQIVNDFQKGDIAEGYSVSREKKESFPLTVTSAQKNPTAFYLCASSITGTSIHEQFFGPGTRLTVL.

The chain employs TRBV5-1 and TRBJ2-3; perhaps TRBD2 as D (5 bases). Trimming removed 3 bases at V and 1 base at J, with 18 bases between. This CDR3 has 17 residues. Germline CDR1 is SGHRS and CDR2 is YFSETQ. DNA for the CDR3: TGCGCCAGCAGCTCCCGGGGTAGCGCGGGCGGCACAGATACGCAGTATTTT. Translation gives CASSSRGSAGGTDTQYF.

CDR3 DNA sequence: TGTGCCAGCGAAGCGGACTCTGGGGCCAACGTCCTGACTTTC. Translation: CASEADSGANVLTF. This chain joins TRBV2 and TRBJ2-6; D is possibly TRBD2 (5 bases). Germline CDR1 SNHLY, CDR2 FYNNEI. Trimming removed 8 bases at V and 0 bases at J, with 8 bases between. CDR3 length: 14 residues. The full variable domain, with the rest looked up from reference TRBV2 and TRBJ2-6, is EPEVTQTPSHQVTQMGQEVILRCVPISNHLYFYWYRQILGQKVEFLVSFYNNEISEKSEIFDDQFSVERPDGSNFTLKIRSTKLEDSAMYFCASEADSGANVLTFGAGSRLTVL.

The J gene is TRBJ2-7, the V gene TRBV28, with a possible D match to TRBD2 (6 bases). V was trimmed by 4 bases and J by 1 base, leaving 14 bases between them. CDR3 size: 15 residues. In germline, CDR1 is MDHEN, CDR2 SYDVKM. CDR3 sequence (DNA): TGTGCCAGCAGTTCCGGGACTGACTTATCCTACGAGCAGTACTTC. The encoded protein is CASSSGTDLSYEQYF. Full variable domain (missing parts from reference TRBV28 and TRBJ2-7): DVKVTQSSRYLVKRTGEKVFLECVQDMDHENMFWYRQDPGLGLRLIYFSYDVKMKEKGDIPEGYSVSREKKERFSLILESASTNQTSMYLCASSSGTDLSYEQYFGPGTRLTVT.

The chain links TRBV20-1 to TRBJ2-7, with 10 positions matching TRBD2. The CDR3 sequence is 16 residues long. V shed 0 bases, J shed 6 bases, and the junction held 11 bases outside the gene matches. Germline V CDR1 and CDR2: DFQATT, SNEGSKA (reference sequence). The CDR3 DNA reads TGCAGTGCTAGAGATCAGGGGCTAGCGGGAGTCGGCGAGCAGTACTTC. This encodes CSARDQGLAGVGEQYF.

The J gene is TRBJ2-7, the V gene TRBV20-1; 7 bases match TRBD1. This CDR3 contains 13 residues. V was clipped by 5 bases and J by 0 bases; unmatched bases: 4. Germline V lookup: CDR1 DFQATT, CDR2 SNEGSKA (reference sequence). The DNA for the CDR3 is TGCAGTGCTGGGGGACAGAGCTCCTACGAGCAGTACTTC. Translated, it gives CSAGGQSSYEQYF.

This clonotype was seen a single time. V and J are TRBV6-1 and TRBJ2-3; TRBD2 matches at 14 bases. Germline lookup yields CDR1 MNHNS and CDR2 SASEGT. V shed 6 bases and J 2 bases; nucleotides not matched to a gene: 7. The CDR3 sequence is 17 residues long. The CDR3 spells CASRLGLAGGYTDTQYF. Here the CDR3 DNA reads TGTGCCAGCAGACTAGGACTAGCGGGAGGATACACAGATACGCAGTATTTT.

This chain links TRBV7-2 with TRBJ1-6, with TRBD1 matching over 8 bases. V shed 6 bases and J 10 bases; nucleotides not matched to a gene: 5. The CDR3 length is 13 residues. Germline V gene sequence: CDR1 SGHTA, CDR2 FQGNSA. The CDR3 nucleotides are TGTGCCAGCAGACCGACAGGGGAATCACCCCTCCACTTT. It codes for CASRPTGESPLHF.

This clonotype was picked up one time. The V gene is TRBV5-6, the J gene TRBJ2-5; 11 bases align to TRBD2. The CDR3 is made up of 16 amino acids. Unmatched junction bases numbered 3, after V lost 2 bases and J lost 0 bases. The germline gives CDR1 SGHDT, CDR2 YYEEEE. The CDR3 reads CASSFLAGGYQETQYF. As DNA, the CDR3 is TGTGCCAGCAGCTTCTTAGCGGGAGGGTACCAAGAGACCCAGTACTTC.

This chain's CDR3 is CASSPSGLQSYEQYF. CDR3 nucleotide sequence: TGTGCCAGCTCACCCTCGGGACTACAATCCTACGAGCAGTACTTC. The chain has TRBV18 and TRBJ2-7, with 7 positions matching TRBD2. V shed 3 bases, J shed 1 base, and the junction held 6 bases outside the gene matches. The CDR3 sequence is 15 residues long. The germline V gene has CDR1 KGHSH and CDR2 LQKENI.

The chain has TRBV19 and TRBJ1-4; TRBD1 is a possible D gene (6 bases). Between the trimmed V and J ends, which lost 6 bases and 8 bases, there was a span of 13 bases. The CDR3 has 13 residues. CDR1 and CDR2 from the germline V gene are LNHDA and SQIVND (reference sequence). As DNA, the CDR3 is TGTGCCAGTAGGACCGGGACAATGGAAAAACTGTTTTTT. Translation gives CASRTGTMEKLFF.

The CDR3 region is CASGLRPYEQYF. DNA of the CDR3: TGTGCCAGCGGGTTGAGGCCCTACGAGCAGTACTTC. The chain is built from TRBV27 and TRBJ2-7, with unresolved D. Germline CDR1 and CDR2: MNHEY and SMNVEV (reference sequence). Trimming took 8 bases from V and 2 from J, leaving 10 bases between them. The CDR3 has 12 amino acids.

The V and J genes are TRBV5-4 and TRBJ2-5; the D is unclear. The germline V gene encodes CDR1 SGHNT and CDR2 YYREEE (reference sequence). V dropped 0 bases and J dropped 1 base, with 10 bases sitting between them. This CDR3 has 15 residues. CDR3 sequence: CASSLETNPQETQYF. The CDR3 bases are TGTGCCAGCAGCTTGGAAACTAACCCCCAAGAGACCCAGTACTTC.

The chain uses TRBV18 and TRBJ1-1; D not resolved. V was shortened by 2 bases and J by 3 bases, with 7 bases between the two germline ends. CDR1 and CDR2 from the germline V gene are KGHSH and LQKENI. The CDR3 length is 13 residues. For the CDR3, the DNA is TGTGCCAGCTCACCAGACGGGGACACTGAAGCTTTCTTT. Its translation is CASSPDGDTEAFF.

The chain links TRBV20-1 to TRBJ2-6; 7 bases fit TRBD2. This CDR3 spans 15 amino acids. The V and J ends lost 7 bases and 4 bases, in that order; junction bases with no gene match: 10. The V gene's germline CDR1 is DFQATT and CDR2 SNEGSKA (reference sequence). Here the CDR3 DNA reads TGCAGTGGCGGGAGAGGGCTAGGCGGGGCCAACGTCCTGACTTTC. This codes for CSGGRGLGGANVLTF.

The gene calls are TRBV7-6 and TRBJ2-7; D gene uncertain. V lost 4 bases and J lost 3, with 16 bases in between. This CDR3 is 15 amino acids long. Per germline, CDR1 SGHVS and CDR2 FNYEAQ. The DNA of the CDR3 is TGTGCCAGCAGCTCTCTTGGCCAAAAGAACTACGAGCAGTACTTC. It yields the protein CASSSLGQKNYEQYF.

In its sample, this clonotype was seen once. This chain links TRBV5-1 with TRBJ2-5; D may be TRBD2 (7 bases). The CDR3 has 14 residues. Germline assignment: CDR1 SGHRS and CDR2 YFSETQ. The V gene lost 2 bases and the J gene lost 5 bases, with 13 bases spanning the gap. The CDR3 DNA reads as TGCGCCAGCAGCTTCGGGGGGCTCGGGGAGACCCAGTACTTC. Protein: CASSFGGLGETQYF.

The rearrangement uses TRBV27 and TRBJ1-1; D remains unclear. Trimming stripped 4 bases from V and 1 base from J, with 7 bases between. CDR1 MNHEY and CDR2 SMNVEV come from the germline V gene (reference sequence). CDR3 size: 13 residues. CDR3 in amino acids: CASSWGPNTEAFF. The CDR3 region has the DNA TGTGCCAGCAGTTGGGGTCCGAACACTGAAGCTTTCTTT.

The chain is built from TRBV7-8 and TRBJ2-7; 7 positions agree with TRBD2. The germline gives CDR1 SGHVS, CDR2 FQNEAQ. This CDR3 region has 14 residues. V lost 4 bases to trimming and J lost 2 bases; unmatched junction nucleotides: 5. The CDR3 region is CASSSLAVAYEQYF. As DNA, the CDR3 is TGTGCCAGCAGCTCCCTAGCGGTAGCCTACGAGCAGTACTTC.

The J gene is TRBJ2-3, the V gene TRBV7-3; 8 bases line up with TRBD2. The CDR3 is 16 residues long. The ends lost 5 bases at V and 0 bases at J; junction bases unmatched: 7. Germline lookup yields CDR1 SGHTA and CDR2 FQGTGA. For the CDR3, the DNA is TGTGCCAGCAGCCTAGGGGCTAGCGGGAGCACAGATACGCAGTATTTT. It translates to CASSLGASGSTDTQYF.

This chain links TRBV6-2 or TRBV6-3 with TRBJ2-2; tentatively, D is TRBD2 (6 bases). Germline V lookup: CDR1 MNHEY, CDR2 SVGEGT. The V gene lost 7 bases and the J gene lost 0 bases, with 9 bases spanning the gap. The CDR3 length is 14 residues. The CDR3 DNA sequence: TGTGCCAGCACAGGCGGGGCGAACACCGGGGAGCTGTTTTTT. It codes for CASTGGANTGELFF.

This chain joins TRBV7-8 and TRBJ2-5; TRBD2 matches 10 bases. Germline lookup yields CDR1 SGHVS and CDR2 FQNEAQ. V lost 2 bases to trimming and J lost 4 bases; unmatched junction nucleotides: 10. CDR3 length: 17 amino acids. CDR3 loop: CASSLRRLAGVGETQYF. CDR3 nucleotides: TGTGCCAGCAGCTTAAGGAGGCTAGCGGGAGTCGGAGAGACCCAGTACTTC.

This chain links TRBV30 with TRBJ1-2; no clear D. The germline CDR1 and CDR2 sequences are GTSNPN and SVGIG (reference sequence). Trimming took off 2 bases at V and 3 bases at J, with 10 bases between the two ends. This CDR3 region has 13 residues. The CDR3 DNA reads as TGTGCCTGGAGTCTGGTTTTCGACTATGGCTACACCTTC. Amino acids: CAWSLVFDYGYTF.

This chain's CDR3 is CASRPSWAVRDTQYF. The CDR3 bases are TGTGCCAGCAGGCCAAGCTGGGCCGTTCGTGATACGCAGTATTTT. The rearrangement joins TRBV7-8 to TRBJ2-3; the D is unclear. Between the trimmed V and J ends, which lost 6 bases and 6 bases, there was a span of 19 bases. CDR1 is SGHVS and CDR2 is FQNEAQ in the germline V gene. The CDR3 contains 15 residues.

This sequence joins TRBV5-1 and TRBJ1-5; D unresolved. Germline CDR1 SGHRS, CDR2 YFSETQ. V was clipped by 0 bases and J by 1 base, with 5 bases between them. This CDR3 has 14 amino acids. The CDR3: CASSLGQSNQPQHF. The CDR3 nucleotides read TGCGCCAGCAGCTTGGGGCAGAGCAATCAGCCCCAGCATTTT.

The genes are TRBV5-1 and TRBJ2-1; D possibly corresponds to TRBD2 (5 bases). V gave up 4 bases and J gave up 8 bases, with 13 bases separating them. CDR1 SGHRS and CDR2 YFSETQ come from the germline V gene. The CDR3 has 13 residues. The CDR3 loop is CASSETMDHEQFF. The CDR3 nucleotides read TGCGCCAGCAGCGAGACTATGGACCATGAGCAGTTCTTC.